One sample yielded the 13 T cell receptor beta chains listed below, sequenced in a study of vaccination and CD4 T cells after COVID-19. For these TCRs, the target antigens are not known. The Oncomine TCR Beta short-read assay sequenced DNA from cultured CD4+ T cells. TCRdb itself ran the PCR reads through MiXCR, one entry per CDR3 protein. The sample lists just under 8,500 distinct CDR3 sequences; roughly three quarters were seen once. Treatment: approximately nine-day PBMC culture with coronavirus spike peptide pools or control peptides (ViraFEST assay). The sequencing input was CD4+ T cells from blood, cultured in vitro. These TCRs come from a human donor who had recovered from COVID-19.

This rearrangement joins TRBV4-3 to TRBJ1-2, with D perhaps TRBD1 (6 bases). From germline, CDR1 is LGHNA and CDR2 YSLEER. This CDR3 has 14 amino acids. The V end was cut by 1 base, the J end by 5 bases, with 11 bases between. The CDR3 sequence is CASSQAGAGYGYTF. Written as DNA, the CDR3 is TGCGCCAGCAGCCAAGCAGGGGCGGGGTATGGCTACACCTTC.

This chain links TRBV6-2 or TRBV6-3 with TRBJ1-1; D is perhaps TRBD1 (5 bases). CDR1 and CDR2 from the germline V gene are MNHEY and SVGEGT. The ends were cut back, 6 bases at V and 4 bases at J, with 12 bases in the middle. The CDR3 totals 13 residues. The CDR3: CASSHLGGTEAFF. As DNA, the CDR3 is TGTGCCAGCAGCCACCTGGGGGGCACTGAAGCTTTCTTT.

A single count supports this clonotype. The rearrangement links TRBV30 to TRBJ1-6; tentative D call: TRBD1 (5 bases). CDR3 length: 14 residues. Germline V gives CDR1 GTSNPN, CDR2 SVGIG (reference sequence). The V end was cut by 7 bases, the J end by 7 bases, with 17 bases between. The CDR3 here is CASTGWTSNSPLHF. CDR3 nucleotide sequence: TGTGCCTCGACGGGGTGGACATCAAATTCACCCCTCCACTTT.

The chain has TRBV19 and TRBJ1-6; 8 bases agree with TRBD1. From germline, CDR1 is LNHDA and CDR2 SQIVND (reference sequence). Trimming removed 3 bases from V and 6 bases from J; junction bases left unmatched: 4. The CDR3 runs 15 residues. CDR3 in amino acids: CASSMGTGFNSPLHF. In DNA, the CDR3 is TGTGCCAGTAGTATGGGGACAGGCTTTAATTCACCCCTCCACTTT.

The V and J genes are TRBV6-5 and TRBJ2-7, with D perhaps matching TRBD1 (6 bases). With 2 bases removed from V and 2 bases from J, the gap between germline ends came to 16 bases. The CDR3 runs 16 residues. From germline, CDR1 is MNHEY and CDR2 SVGAGI. The CDR3 DNA reads as TGTGCCAGCAGTTACAAACAGGGAGTCCCTACCTACGAGCAGTACTTC. Amino acids: CASSYKQGVPTYEQYF.

In this sample, this clonotype turned up a few times. The rearrangement uses TRBV4-2 and TRBJ1-2, with a tentative D call TRBD1 (6 bases). CDR3 length: 15 residues. Germline CDR1 LGHNA, CDR2 YNFKEQ. Trimming removed 1 base at V and 2 bases at J, with 11 bases between. CDR3 region: CASSQAGTLNYGYTF. DNA of the CDR3: TGTGCCAGCAGCCAAGCCGGGACACTAAACTATGGCTACACCTTC.

V is TRBV20-1 and J is TRBJ1-1; perhaps TRBD1 as D (6 bases). The V gene's germline CDR1 is DFQATT and CDR2 SNEGSKA (reference sequence). V shed 0 bases and J shed 9 bases, with 17 bases lying between them. The CDR3 covers 14 residues. This CDR3 is CSARETGNREQAFF. The CDR3 DNA sequence: TGCAGTGCTAGAGAAACCGGAAACAGGGAGCAAGCTTTCTTT.

V usage is TRBV20-1 and J usage is TRBJ1-2; 8 bases agree with TRBD1. V was clipped by 5 bases and J by 6 bases; unmatched bases: 5. Germline V lookup: CDR1 DFQATT, CDR2 SNEGSKA (reference sequence). CDR3 length equals 12 residues. CDR3 sequence: CSAGRTGNGYTF. CDR3 in DNA: TGCAGTGCTGGAAGGACAGGGAATGGCTACACCTTC.

V and J are TRBV5-4 and TRBJ1-2; 7 bases line up with TRBD1. After removal of 2 bases from V and 3 bases from J, the junction contained 4 bases not matched to a gene. CDR1 is SGHNT, CDR2 YYREEE, per germline (reference sequence). This CDR3 contains 14 residues. The chain's CDR3 is CASSFLGQDYGYTF. Written as DNA, the CDR3 is TGTGCCAGCAGCTTTCTAGGACAGGACTATGGCTACACCTTC.

This chain uses TRBV11-3 with TRBJ1-1; D not certain. CDR3 length: 13 residues. Looked up from germline, CDR1 is SGHNT and CDR2 is YENEEA. The V and J ends lost 2 bases and 0 bases respectively, with 4 bases between them. CDR3 nucleotides: TGTGCCAGCAGCTTAAGGGTGAACACTGAAGCTTTCTTT. This codes for CASSLRVNTEAFF.

The J gene is TRBJ1-5, the V gene TRBV19, with TRBD1 matching 11 bases. With V trimmed by 6 bases and J by 6 bases, 7 bases remained unmatched. The V gene's germline CDR1 is LNHDA and CDR2 SQIVND (reference sequence). This CDR3 is 15 amino acids long. CDR3 residues: CASRDRGRESQPQHF. The CDR3 nucleotides are TGTGCCAGTAGGGACAGGGGGCGCGAAAGTCAGCCCCAGCATTTT.

The chain carries TRBV11-3 and TRBJ2-2, with 7 bases aligning to TRBD2. Losses at the gene ends were 4 bases for V and 3 bases for J; bases not matched to a gene: 8. The CDR3 covers 16 residues. Germline loops: CDR1 SGHNT, CDR2 YENEEA. CDR3 sequence reads: CASSSGGGTYTGELFF. The CDR3 nucleotides are TGTGCCAGCAGCTCAGGCGGGGGAACCTACACCGGGGAGCTGTTTTTT.

This clonotype has just one count. The chain employs TRBV2 and TRBJ1-2; D gene uncertain. V was pared by 8 bases and J by 8 bases, with 15 bases between. Germline V gene data show CDR1 as SNHLY and CDR2 as FYNNEI. CDR3 length: 12 amino acids. In nucleotides, the CDR3 is TGTGCCAGCCGGACGGACCTCGGAGGCTACACCTTC. Its translation: CASRTDLGGYTF.